This TCR beta chain was found in a study of cytomegalovirus exposure and HLA in healthy donors. V was cut by 0 bases and J by 2 bases, with 7 bases left in between. Germline-derived CDR1 and CDR2 are MNHEY and SVGAGI. The CDR3 has 14 amino acids. Use of 60 Vbeta and 13 Jbeta primers characterized the PCR. Sequencing used immunoSEQ multiplex PCR; TCRdb keeps in-frame clones, though not all of them. Found here are under 200,000 clones, 65% to 80% of them singletons; the top ten hold around 3%. The V and J genes are TRBV6-5 and TRBJ1-2; D ambiguous. This receptor was taken from a woman aged 40 to 49 in good health and CMV-seropositive. The sequenced material came from PBMCs. The DNA of the CDR3 is TGTGCCAGCAGTTACTCGACTGTCAACTATGGCTACACCTTC. The encoded protein is CASSYSTVNYGYTF.